One and the same sample provided the 22 T cell receptor beta chains below, sequenced in a study of blood T cell repertoires in COVID-19. TCRdb's table, derived via immunoSEQ multiplex PCR, lists solely in-frame clones and lacks some. The table records about 320,000 clones, around 88% of them present only once. The sequencing sample was made of peripheral blood. Receptors originate from a woman aged 50 to 60 with acute or convalescent COVID-19.

The rearrangement uses TRBV30 and TRBJ2-6; 7 nucleotides match TRBD2. Germline loops: CDR1 GTSNPN, CDR2 SVGIG (reference sequence). The CDR3 covers 12 residues. Losses at the gene ends were 4 bases for V and 12 bases for J; bases not matched to a gene: 6. The CDR3 DNA sequence: TGTGCCTGGATTCGGGGGGAGGTCGTCCTGACTTTC. It specifies CAWIRGEVVLTF.

CDR3 DNA sequence: TGCGCCAGCAGCCAAGCGGCTAGCGGGAGTCAGGAGACCCAGTACTTC. This encodes CASSQAASGSQETQYF. J is TRBJ2-5 and V is TRBV4-1, with 10 bases matching TRBD2. Germline CDR1 MGHRA, CDR2 YSYEKL. After removal of 1 base from V and 5 bases from J, the junction contained 7 bases not matched to a gene. The CDR3 loop spans 16 amino acids.

V usage is TRBV12-3 or TRBV12-4 and J usage is TRBJ1-6; no reliable D call. V was shortened by 3 bases and J by 10 bases, with 7 bases between the two germline ends. This CDR3 spans 12 amino acids. CDR3 residues: CASSFSFSPLHF. CDR3 coding DNA: TGTGCCAGCAGTTTCTCGTTCTCACCCCTCCACTTT.

This clone was observed a single time. V and J are TRBV7-2 and TRBJ1-1; TRBD1 aligns across 7 bases. This CDR3 has 15 residues. CDR1 is SGHTA, CDR2 FQGNSA, per germline. Trimming at V came to 4 bases and at J to 3 bases, leaving 8 bases not matched to a gene. In DNA, the CDR3 is TGTGCCAGCAGCTCACTGACAGGGTCGGACACTGAAGCTTTCTTT. It yields the protein CASSSLTGSDTEAFF.

The chain couples TRBV7-2 to TRBJ1-1; D gene ambiguous. Germline values: CDR1 SGHTA, CDR2 FQGNSA. This CDR3 has 14 residues. The germline V and J ends were trimmed by 5 bases and 1 base, with 11 bases remaining between them. For the CDR3, the DNA is TGTGCCAGCAGCCCAAGGCGGGCGAACACTGAAGCTTTCTTT. Translating it yields CASSPRRANTEAFF.

The chain uses TRBV7-2 and TRBJ2-3; 11 nucleotides match TRBD1. Germline CDR1 reads SGHTA; CDR2 reads FQGNSA. This CDR3 region has 15 residues. V was pared by 6 bases and J by 4 bases, with 6 bases of the junction left unmatched. The CDR3 is CASSYWTGGADTQYF. The CDR3 DNA sequence: TGTGCCAGCAGTTACTGGACAGGGGGCGCAGATACGCAGTATTTT.

The genes are TRBV24-1 and TRBJ2-5, with D maybe TRBD2 (6 bases). From germline, CDR1 is KGHDR and CDR2 SFDVKD. With 5 bases removed from V and 5 bases from J, the gap between germline ends came to 8 bases. The CDR3 has 12 amino acids. The CDR3 sequence: CATSAGAETQYF. CDR3 sequence (DNA): TGTGCCACCAGTGCGGGAGCGGAGACCCAGTACTTC.

This clone was counted a single time. The chain combines TRBV7-3 with TRBJ2-1, with 7 bases identical to TRBD1. This CDR3 has 14 residues. V was clipped by 5 bases and J by 5 bases; unmatched bases: 6. Germline-derived CDR1 and CDR2 are SGHTA and FQGTGA. This chain's CDR3 is CASSEVGTDNEQFF. The CDR3 nucleotides read TGTGCCAGCAGCGAGGTAGGGACAGACAATGAGCAGTTCTTC.

The count of this clone is one. The V and J genes are TRBV29-1 and TRBJ2-7; TRBD1 aligns across 7 bases. This CDR3 spans 13 amino acids. After removal of 3 bases from V and 4 bases from J, the junction contained 6 bases not matched to a gene. Per germline, CDR1 SQVTM and CDR2 ANQGSEA. The CDR3 loop reads CSVEQGVGYEQYF. The CDR3 nucleotides read TGCAGCGTTGAGCAGGGGGTGGGTTACGAGCAGTACTTC.

This clone was counted between two and nine times. In the same sample, other DNA sequences code for this CDR3. The gene calls are TRBV6-2 or TRBV6-3 and TRBJ2-5; D unclear. V was shortened by 3 bases and J by 4 bases, with 6 bases between the two germline ends. Germline CDR1 reads MNHEY; CDR2 reads SVGEGT. The CDR3 spans 12 residues. The CDR3 region has the DNA TGTGCCAGCAGTTATTCGGGAGAGACCCAGTACTTC. Translating it yields CASSYSGETQYF.

This chain connects TRBV7-2 to TRBJ2-5, with 9 bases matching TRBD2. V was pared by 1 base and J by 2 bases, with 2 bases of the junction left unmatched. CDR3 length: 15 residues. From germline, CDR1 is SGHTA and CDR2 FQGNSA. As DNA, the CDR3 is TGTGCCAGCAGCTTAGTAGCGGGAGTTCAAGAGACCCAGTACTTC. Its protein is CASSLVAGVQETQYF.

This chain links TRBV7-9 with TRBJ2-2; 7 bases agree with TRBD1. Germline V lookup: CDR1 SEHNR, CDR2 FQNEAQ (reference sequence). The CDR3 totals 19 residues. V gave up 5 bases and J gave up 0 bases; unmatched junction bases: 15. CDR3 in amino acids: CASSRVMGTGTANTGELFF. CDR3 in DNA: TGTGCCAGCAGCCGCGTAATGGGAACCGGGACAGCGAACACCGGGGAGCTGTTTTTT.

This chain links TRBV7-2 with TRBJ2-7; unclear D gene. The germline V and J ends were trimmed by 3 bases and 7 bases, with 25 bases remaining between them. Germline V gene data show CDR1 as SGHTA and CDR2 as FQGNSA. This CDR3 has 17 residues. The DNA of the CDR3 is TGTGCCAGCAGCTTGCGTGTTGACTCACCCCCCCTACGGGAGCAGTACTTC. Its translation: CASSLRVDSPPLREQYF.

The V gene is TRBV29-1, the J gene TRBJ1-2; 7 bases line up with TRBD1. CDR3 length equals 11 residues. J lost 5 bases, V lost 7 bases, and 4 bases had no gene match. Germline V gene data show CDR1 as SQVTM and CDR2 as ANQGSEA. The CDR3 DNA is TGCAGCGCTAGGACAGGATATGGCTACACCTTC. Its translation: CSARTGYGYTF.

V gene TRBV5-4 combines with J gene TRBJ2-7, with a possible D match to TRBD1 (7 bases). Trimming took 0 bases from V and 5 from J, leaving 15 bases between them. The CDR3 totals 15 residues. Per the germline V gene, CDR1 is SGHNT and CDR2 is YYREEE (reference sequence). The CDR3 DNA reads as TGTGCCAGCAGCTTGGCTGGGACAGCGGGCGACGAGCAGTACTTC. This translates into CASSLAGTAGDEQYF.

The chain links TRBV20-1 to TRBJ1-3, with a tentative D call TRBD1 (5 bases). CDR1 DFQATT and CDR2 SNEGSKA come from the germline V gene (reference sequence). The CDR3 spans 11 residues. Trimming shortened V by 6 bases and J by 8 bases, and 11 bases separated the two germline ends. The CDR3: CSARAGHTIYF. The CDR3 DNA is TGCAGTGCCCGAGCAGGGCACACCATATATTTT.

This clone occurred once. The gene calls are TRBV7-3 and TRBJ2-1; D remains ambiguous. This CDR3 contains 13 residues. V lost 5 bases, J lost 4 bases, and 9 bases lay in between. Germline CDR1 and CDR2: SGHTA and FQGTGA. The chain's CDR3 is CASSPDTYNEQFF. For the CDR3, the DNA is TGTGCCAGCAGCCCCGACACTTACAATGAGCAGTTCTTC.

This clone was detected only a few times. The rearrangement links TRBV6-5 to TRBJ1-3, with TRBD1 identical over 9 bases. J lost 4 bases, V lost 4 bases, and 8 bases had no gene match. CDR3 length: 16 residues. Per germline, CDR1 MNHEY and CDR2 SVGAGI. CDR3 sequence (DNA): TGTGCCAGCAGTTCCCGGACAGGGGTAGGCGGAAACACCATATATTTT. It specifies CASSSRTGVGGNTIYF.

This clone has a handful of counts. The chain has TRBV5-1 and TRBJ1-1, with 9 bases that match TRBD1. Trimming removed 2 bases from V and 1 base from J; junction bases left unmatched: 3. Germline V gene lookup returns CDR1 SGHRS and CDR2 YFSETQ. The CDR3 runs to 15 residues. The CDR3 region is CASSFKTGGNTEAFF. The CDR3 nucleotides are TGCGCCAGCAGCTTTAAGACAGGGGGGAACACTGAAGCTTTCTTT.

The chain recombines TRBV10-1 with TRBJ2-1; TRBD2 matches 7 bases. V was clipped by 5 bases and J by 3 bases; unmatched bases: 10. This CDR3 has 16 amino acids. Germline V gene sequence: CDR1 WNHNN, CDR2 SYGVQD (reference sequence). CDR3 nucleotides: TGCGCCAGCAGTCTTTCAAGCGGGGTCCTCTACAATGAGCAGTTCTTC. Its translation: CASSLSSGVLYNEQFF.

The V and J genes are TRBV10-3 and TRBJ1-2; TRBD1 is a possible D gene (5 bases). The CDR3 is 13 amino acids. The germline V gene encodes CDR1 ENHRY and CDR2 SYGVKD. The V and J ends lost 4 bases and 5 bases respectively, with 11 bases between them. CDR3 DNA sequence: TGTGCCATCAGTGTGGGGGAGGGTTATGGCTACACCTTC. Translated, it gives CAISVGEGYGYTF.

This clone showed up just a few times. This chain uses TRBV27 with TRBJ1-1; D not resolved. Deletions cut 4 bases from V and 2 bases from J, with 17 bases between. The CDR3 covers 16 residues. CDR1 MNHEY and CDR2 SMNVEV come from the germline V gene (reference sequence). The CDR3 sequence: CASSSRGLQLNTEAFF. CDR3 DNA: TGTGCCAGCAGTTCCCGGGGTCTGCAGCTCAACACTGAAGCTTTCTTT.